These 31 T cell receptor beta chains were all obtained from the same sample, sequenced in a study of T cells in Graves' hyperthyroidism and ophthalmopathy. RNA transcripts served as the template for amplifying TCR beta CDR3 regions. An initial round of RT-PCR targeting the TCR CDR3 relied on the HTBI primer set. TCRdb analysed the multiplex PCR reads with MiXCR anew, one entry per CDR3 protein. The table has 500,000 to 650,000 distinct CDR3 sequences, roughly a sixth seen once. Sequencing input: blood. Source of these receptors: a woman aged 18-29 years with Graves' ophthalmopathy.

This clonotype was recorded many times. V usage is TRBV20-1 and J usage is TRBJ2-1, with D maybe TRBD2 (6 bases). Trimming removed 1 base from V and 5 bases from J, with 12 bases in between. The V gene's germline CDR1 is DFQATT and CDR2 SNEGSKA (reference sequence). The CDR3 is 14 amino acids. In nucleotides, the CDR3 is TGCAGTGCTAGAGGGCTAGCGACACACAATGAGCAGTTCTTC. It is translated as CSARGLATHNEQFF.

The CDR3 sequence: CASRPEGQGEAFF. The CDR3 DNA reads TGTGCCAGCAGACCCGAGGGACAGGGAGAAGCTTTCTTT. The chain couples TRBV6-1 to TRBJ1-1, with 9 bases aligning to TRBD1. Germline V lookup: CDR1 MNHNS, CDR2 SASEGT. This CDR3 region has 13 residues. The ends lost 6 bases at V and 8 bases at J; junction bases unmatched: 7.

This clonotype was recorded many times. The chain carries TRBV6-1 and TRBJ1-6; 9 bases fit TRBD1. Per germline, CDR1 MNHNS and CDR2 SASEGT. V trimming: 6 bases; J trimming: 9 bases; junction bases outside the gene matches: 9. The CDR3 length is 15 residues. For the CDR3, the DNA is TGTGCCAGCAGGGACAGGGGCGAGTCGACTTCACCCCTCCACTTT. Translating gives CASRDRGESTSPLHF.

This clonotype appeared many times. The chain carries TRBV2 and TRBJ1-5; no definite D call. Germline V gene lookup returns CDR1 SNHLY and CDR2 FYNNEI. Trimming cost V 2 bases and J 5 bases, with 4 bases left between them. This CDR3 spans 12 amino acids. The CDR3 region is CASSEWHQPQHF. DNA of the CDR3: TGTGCCAGCAGTGAATGGCATCAGCCCCAGCATTTT.

The V call is TRBV9, the J call TRBJ2-5; 7 bases fit TRBD2. The germline V gene has CDR1 SGDLS and CDR2 YYNGEE. V trimming: 4 bases; J trimming: 5 bases; junction bases outside the gene matches: 8. This CDR3 has 14 residues. The CDR3 region has the DNA TGTGCCAGCAGCATCTCCGGGAGGCGGGAGACCCAGTACTTC. Residues: CASSISGRRETQYF.

This clonotype occurred a few times. Germline is not matched at one junction end, which may reflect a read error. This chain uses TRBV3-1 with TRBJ1-5; D remains unclear. The CDR3 is 16 residues long. Germline assignment: CDR1 LGHDT and CDR2 YNNKEL (reference sequence). CDR3 residues: CASSQVRTVPDQPQHF. The DNA of the CDR3 is TGCGCCAGCAGCCAAGTGCGGACCGTCCCGGATCAGCCCCAGCATTTT.

This clonotype was seen ten or more times. In DNA form, the CDR3 reads TGTGCCAGCAGCGAATTGAACAGAGCCTACGAGCAGTACTTC. It specifies CASSELNRAYEQYF. The rearrangement uses TRBV13 and TRBJ2-7; D is ambiguous. The germline V gene has CDR1 PRHDT and CDR2 FYEKMQ (reference sequence). Trimming left V 5 bases short and J 2 bases short, with 13 bases between. The CDR3 loop spans 14 amino acids.

V gene TRBV27 combines with J gene TRBJ2-7; D is possibly TRBD1 (5 bases). Looked up from germline, CDR1 is MNHEY and CDR2 is SMNVEV (reference sequence). The CDR3 extends over 18 amino acids. With 2 bases removed from V and 2 bases from J, the gap between germline ends came to 22 bases. CDR3 loop: CASSLSTHYSTATYEQYF. The CDR3 nucleotides read TGTGCCAGCAGTTTAAGTACCCACTACTCGACAGCTACCTACGAGCAGTACTTC.

The V and J genes are TRBV20-1 and TRBJ2-7; D possibly corresponds to TRBD2 (6 bases). CDR1 and CDR2 (germline): DFQATT, SNEGSKA (reference sequence). The CDR3 is 16 amino acids. The V and J ends lost 1 base and 2 bases respectively, with 18 bases between them. The DNA for the CDR3 is TGCAGTGCTAGAGCGACTGCACAGGAGGGCACCTACGAGCAGTACTTC. Translating it yields CSARATAQEGTYEQYF.

Notes on this clonotype: A much larger clone lies one base from this, so it may be a read error. This rearrangement joins TRBV5-5 to TRBJ2-5; the D is unclear. V was trimmed by 6 bases and J by 0 bases, leaving 9 bases between them. CDR1 is SGHKS, CDR2 YYEKEE, per germline (reference sequence). CDR3 length: 13 residues. Written as DNA, the CDR3 is TGTGCCAGCACCCTGGGATACCAAGAGACCCAGTACTTC. Its protein is CASTLGYQETQYF.

This clonotype was detected a few times. The junction and the germline gene differ at one end; a read error may be behind it. CDR3 amino acids: CASSFSAYSGNTIYF. The DNA for the CDR3 is TGTGCCAGCAGCTTTTCTGCTTACTCTGGAAACACCATATATTTT. V is TRBV5-1 and J is TRBJ1-3; D ambiguous. CDR3 length equals 15 residues. Germline values: CDR1 SGHRS, CDR2 YFSETQ. The full variable domain, rest sourced from reference TRBV5-1 and TRBJ1-3, is KAGVTQTPRYLIKTRGQQVTLSCSPISGHRSVSWYQQTPGQGLQFLFEYFSETQRNKGNFPGRFSGRQFSNSRSEMNVSTLELGDSALYLCASSFSAYSGNTIYFGEGSWLTVV.

This clonotype was seen at least ten times. The V and J genes are TRBV27 and TRBJ1-2; 7 positions match TRBD1. The CDR3 contains 16 residues. Per germline, CDR1 MNHEY and CDR2 SMNVEV (reference sequence). J gave up 6 bases and V 6 bases, and 16 bases lay outside the gene matches. CDR3 bases: TGTGCCAGCAGGGGGGGTAGAGGGGGCAGGGGTCATGGCTACACCTTC. Its protein product is CASRGGRGGRGHGYTF.

This clonotype was recorded a few times. The V and J genes are TRBV19 and TRBJ2-3; D gene ambiguous. The germline V and J ends were trimmed by 2 bases and 2 bases, with 8 bases remaining between them. Germline V CDR1 and CDR2: LNHDA, SQIVND (reference sequence). The CDR3 runs to 14 residues. DNA for the CDR3: TGTGCCAGTAGTATAAAGCGACACACAGATACGCAGTATTTT. It yields the protein CASSIKRHTDTQYF.

This clonotype showed up many times. The J gene is TRBJ1-1, the V gene TRBV2; TRBD1 matches at 7 bases. CDR1 is SNHLY and CDR2 is FYNNEI in the germline V gene. The V and J ends lost 4 bases and 1 base, in that order; junction bases with no gene match: 3. This CDR3 has 14 amino acids. The CDR3 loop reads CASSADRENTEAFF. The DNA of the CDR3 is TGTGCCAGCAGTGCTGACAGGGAGAACACTGAAGCTTTCTTT.

This clonotype was found many times. This chain joins TRBV11-2 and TRBJ2-1, with D perhaps TRBD2 (6 bases). The germline V and J ends were trimmed by 4 bases and 7 bases, with 11 bases remaining between them. The CDR3 is 13 residues long. Germline values: CDR1 SGHAT, CDR2 FQNNGV. The DNA of the CDR3 is TGTGCCAGCAGCTATAAGCGGGTAAATGAGCAGTTCTTC. It yields the protein CASSYKRVNEQFF.

The chain couples TRBV20-1 to TRBJ2-2; D might be TRBD2 (5 bases). Germline assignment: CDR1 DFQATT and CDR2 SNEGSKA (reference sequence). V shed 3 bases and J shed 1 base, with 9 bases lying between them. This CDR3 comprises 14 residues. The CDR3 loop is CSASPGMNTGELFF. The DNA of the CDR3 is TGCAGTGCTAGCCCCGGGATGAACACCGGGGAGCTGTTTTTT.

Concerning this clonotype itself: Its ends do not fully match the called genes, so a read error is possible. The V and J genes are TRBV6-1 and TRBJ1-3; D is ambiguous. This CDR3 region has 15 residues. CDR1 MNHNS and CDR2 SASEGT come from the germline V gene. The CDR3: CAGSEAWVSGNTIYF. CDR3 nucleotide sequence: TGTGCCGGCAGTGAAGCCTGGGTCTCTGGAAACACCATATATTTT.

The chain carries TRBV6-4 and TRBJ2-7; TRBD1 matches 9 bases. Germline-derived CDR1 and CDR2 are MRHNA and SNTAGT. The CDR3 spans 12 residues. The J segment lost 8 bases and the V segment lost 8 bases, leaving 7 bases of the junction unmatched. The CDR3: CASVRDRDKQYF. The CDR3 bases are TGTGCCAGCGTCCGGGACAGGGACAAGCAGTACTTC.

The chain joins TRBV9 to TRBJ2-1; 15 nucleotides match TRBD2. This CDR3 is built from 17 residues. Germline V CDR1 and CDR2: SGDLS, YYNGEE. Unmatched junction bases numbered 6, after V lost 2 bases and J lost 6 bases. CDR3: CASSVGLAGGPRNEQFF. DNA for the CDR3: TGTGCCAGCAGCGTCGGACTAGCGGGGGGGCCTCGCAATGAGCAGTTCTTC.

This chain joins TRBV5-4 and TRBJ2-6, with a weak D call TRBD2 (5 bases). CDR3 length equals 16 residues. Germline V CDR1 and CDR2: SGHNT, YYREEE (reference sequence). Deletions cut 1 base from V and 0 bases from J, with 8 bases between. CDR3 region: CASSLIRGSGANVLTF. CDR3 bases: TGTGCCAGCAGCTTGATCCGGGGCTCTGGGGCCAACGTCCTGACTTTC.

This clonotype occurred a few times. Germline and junction disagree at one end, which may indicate a read error. V and J are TRBV6-1 and TRBJ1-2; D is unclear. In germline, CDR1 is MNHNS, CDR2 SASEGT. The CDR3 runs to 13 residues. CDR3 protein: CASSKAVNYGYTF. In DNA form, the CDR3 reads TGTGCCAGCAGTAAAGCCGTTAACTATGGCTACACCTTC.

This clonotype was detected many times. V is TRBV30 and J is TRBJ1-4; D is unresolved. This CDR3 is 13 amino acids long. V was shortened by 7 bases and J by 6 bases, with 15 bases between the two germline ends. Per the germline V gene, CDR1 is GTSNPN and CDR2 is SVGIG (reference sequence). CDR3 in DNA: TGTGCCTACCTTCGGGGTGGGGATGAAAAACTGTTTTTT. This gives the protein CAYLRGGDEKLFF.

The J gene is TRBJ2-1, the V gene TRBV7-2; 7 bases fit TRBD1. This CDR3 has 15 residues. V lost 4 bases to trimming and J lost 1 base; unmatched junction nucleotides: 4. The germline V gene encodes CDR1 SGHTA and CDR2 FQGNSA. The CDR3 nucleotides read TGTGCCAGCAGCTACGACAGGGCATCCTACAATGAGCAGTTCTTC. It is translated as CASSYDRASYNEQFF.

Turning to this clonotype: A much larger clone differs from this one at a single base, so this may be a read error. The chain carries TRBV5-1 and TRBJ2-2, with D possibly being TRBD2 (6 bases). Looked up from germline, CDR1 is SGHRS and CDR2 is YFSETQ. The CDR3 sequence is 14 residues long. The chain's CDR3 is CASSPGTPAGELCF. The CDR3 DNA sequence: TGCGCCAGCAGCCCCGGGACTCCCGCCGGGGAGCTGTGTTTT. Drawing the rest from reference TRBV5-1 and TRBJ2-2, the complete variable domain is KAGVTQTPRYLIKTRGQQVTLSCSPISGHRSVSWYQQTPGQGLQFLFEYFSETQRNKGNFPGRFSGRQFSNSRSEMNVSTLELGDSALYLCASSPGTPAGELCFGEGSRLTVL.

CDR3 protein: CASSIRPGLAEQYF. CDR3 nucleotide sequence: TGTGCCAGTAGTATTCGCCCAGGGCTGGCCGAGCAGTACTTC. The chain recombines TRBV19 with TRBJ2-7; D may be TRBD1 (5 bases). The CDR3 spans 14 residues. V dropped 3 bases and J dropped 6 bases, with 15 bases sitting between them. CDR1 is LNHDA and CDR2 is SQIVND in the germline V gene (reference sequence).

This clonotype was observed at least ten times. One junction end disagrees with the germline gene, perhaps due to a read error. V usage is TRBV5-1 and J usage is TRBJ2-1; no clear D gene. CDR3 size: 13 residues. From germline, CDR1 is SGHRS and CDR2 YFSETQ. The CDR3, as DNA: TGTGCCAGCAGTCCGACATCCTACAATGAGCAGTTCTTC. Protein sequence: CASSPTSYNEQFF. Supplemented by reference TRBV5-1 and TRBJ2-1, the full variable domain reads KAGVTQTPRYLIKTRGQQVTLSCSPISGHRSVSWYQQTPGQGLQFLFEYFSETQRNKGNFPGRFSGRQFSNSRSEMNVSTLELGDSALYLCASSPTSYNEQFFGPGTRLTVL.

This chain connects TRBV28 to TRBJ1-3; D unresolved. The CDR3 totals 14 residues. The germline V gene has CDR1 MDHEN and CDR2 SYDVKM. The V end was cut by 3 bases, the J end by 0 bases, with 6 bases between. CDR3 in DNA: TGTGCCAGCAGTTTCCGAAGCTCTGGAAACACCATATATTTT. Translating it yields CASSFRSSGNTIYF.

CDR3 DNA sequence: TGTGCCAGCAGCAGAACCGGGACAGACTCCTACGAGCAGTACTTC. Encoded protein: CASSRTGTDSYEQYF. The rearrangement joins TRBV7-9 to TRBJ2-7, with 7 positions matching TRBD1. Trimming cost V 5 bases and J 0 bases; bases outside gene matches: 7. The CDR3 extends over 15 amino acids. CDR1 and CDR2 (germline): SEHNR, FQNEAQ (reference sequence).

This clonotype was picked up many times. This chain uses TRBV28 with TRBJ2-7; D remains ambiguous. Germline V gene data show CDR1 as MDHEN and CDR2 as SYDVKM. V was pared by 10 bases and J by 4 bases, with 26 bases between. The CDR3 has 16 amino acids. The CDR3 nucleotides read TGTGCCACCGAGAAAATGAAGGGCGCGATGGGATACGAGCAGTACTTC. Its protein product is CATEKMKGAMGYEQYF.

This chain joins TRBV5-1 and TRBJ2-2, with D unresolved. CDR1 and CDR2 (germline): SGHRS, YFSETQ. This CDR3 has 14 amino acids. The V and J ends lost 2 bases and 1 base respectively, with 6 bases between them. Here the CDR3 DNA reads TGCGCCAGCAGCTTTGTAGTGAACACCGGGGAGCTGTTTTTT. It yields the protein CASSFVVNTGELFF.

In this sample, this clonotype turned up a few times. CDR3 amino acids: CASSRVTGIGNTIYF. The CDR3 region has the DNA TGTGCCAGCAGCCGCGTTACAGGGATCGGAAACACCATATATTTT. The chain combines TRBV7-2 with TRBJ1-3; maybe TRBD1 (6 bases). Germline values: CDR1 SGHTA, CDR2 FQGNSA. Trimming shortened V by 5 bases and J by 4 bases, and 15 bases separated the two germline ends. This CDR3 contains 15 residues.